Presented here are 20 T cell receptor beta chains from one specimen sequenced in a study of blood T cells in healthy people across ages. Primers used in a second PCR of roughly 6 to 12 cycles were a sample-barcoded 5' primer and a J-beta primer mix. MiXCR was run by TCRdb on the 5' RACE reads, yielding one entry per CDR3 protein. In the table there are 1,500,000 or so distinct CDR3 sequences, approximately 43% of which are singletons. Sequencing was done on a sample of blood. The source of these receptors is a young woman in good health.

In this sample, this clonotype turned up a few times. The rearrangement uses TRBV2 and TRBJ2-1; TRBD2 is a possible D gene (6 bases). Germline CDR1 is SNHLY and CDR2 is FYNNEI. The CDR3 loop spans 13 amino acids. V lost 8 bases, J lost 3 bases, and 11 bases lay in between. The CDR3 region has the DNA TGTGCCAGCGGGAGACTAGACTACAATGAGCAGTTCTTC. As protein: CASGRLDYNEQFF.

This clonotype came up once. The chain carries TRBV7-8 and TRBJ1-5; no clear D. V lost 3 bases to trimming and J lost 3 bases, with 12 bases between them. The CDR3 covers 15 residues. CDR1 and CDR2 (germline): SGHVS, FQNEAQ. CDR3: CASSLEALANQPQHF. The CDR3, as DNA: TGTGCCAGCAGCTTGGAGGCCCTGGCCAATCAGCCCCAGCATTTT.

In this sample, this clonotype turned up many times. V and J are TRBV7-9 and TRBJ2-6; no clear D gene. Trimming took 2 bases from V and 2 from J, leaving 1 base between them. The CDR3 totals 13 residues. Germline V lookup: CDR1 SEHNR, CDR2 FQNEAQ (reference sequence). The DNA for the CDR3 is TGTGCCAGCAGCTTAACTGGGGCCAACGTCCTGACTTTC. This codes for CASSLTGANVLTF.

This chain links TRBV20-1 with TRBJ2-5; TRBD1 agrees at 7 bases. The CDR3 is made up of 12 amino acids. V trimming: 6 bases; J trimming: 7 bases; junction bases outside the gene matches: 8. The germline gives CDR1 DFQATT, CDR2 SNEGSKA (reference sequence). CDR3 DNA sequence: TGCAGTGCGGGACAGAAGCCTGGGACCCAGTACTTC. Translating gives CSAGQKPGTQYF.

The CDR3 region has the DNA TGTGCCAGCAGCTCTACGGGGATTGTTGCCGGGGAGCTGTTTTTT. Amino acids: CASSSTGIVAGELFF. The chain is built from TRBV7-2 and TRBJ2-2; D perhaps matches TRBD2 (5 bases). Trimming pared 4 bases from V and 6 bases from J, leaving 15 bases between. The germline V gene encodes CDR1 SGHTA and CDR2 FQGNSA. The CDR3 length is 15 residues.

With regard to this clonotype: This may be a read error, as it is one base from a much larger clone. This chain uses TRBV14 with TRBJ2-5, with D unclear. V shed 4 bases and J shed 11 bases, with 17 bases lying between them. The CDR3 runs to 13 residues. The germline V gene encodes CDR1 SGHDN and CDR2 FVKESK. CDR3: CASSRELNSMQYF. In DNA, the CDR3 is TGTGCCAGCAGCCGAGAGCTAAATTCCATGCAGTACTTC.

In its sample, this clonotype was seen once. CDR3 loop: CSVEAPNEQYF. For the CDR3, the DNA is TGCAGCGTTGAGGCCCCCAATGAGCAGTACTTC. The rearrangement links TRBV29-1 to TRBJ2-7; unclear D gene. Deletions cut 3 bases from V and 7 bases from J, with 10 bases between. The germline gives CDR1 SQVTM, CDR2 ANQGSEA. The CDR3 length is 11 residues.

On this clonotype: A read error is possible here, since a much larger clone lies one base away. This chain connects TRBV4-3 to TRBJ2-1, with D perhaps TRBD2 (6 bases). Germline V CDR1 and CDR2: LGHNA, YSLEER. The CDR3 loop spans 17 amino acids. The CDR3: CASSQDHPGVGYNGQFF. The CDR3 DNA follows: TGCGCCAGCAGCCAAGATCATCCGGGAGTAGGGTACAATGGGCAGTTCTTC.

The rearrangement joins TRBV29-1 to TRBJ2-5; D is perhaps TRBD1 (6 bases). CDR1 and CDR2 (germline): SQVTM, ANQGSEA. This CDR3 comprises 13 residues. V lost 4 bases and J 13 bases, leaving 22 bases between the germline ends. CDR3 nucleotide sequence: TGCAGCGTTGGGGGGCAGGCGAGCTACGAGCGGTACTTC. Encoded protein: CSVGGQASYERYF. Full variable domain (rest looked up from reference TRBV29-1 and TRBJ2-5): SAVISQKPSRDICQRGTSLTIQCQVDSQVTMMFWYRQQPGQSLTLIATANQGSEATYESGFVIDKFPISRPNLTFSTLTVSNMSPEDSSIYLCSVGGQASYERYFGPGTRLLVL.

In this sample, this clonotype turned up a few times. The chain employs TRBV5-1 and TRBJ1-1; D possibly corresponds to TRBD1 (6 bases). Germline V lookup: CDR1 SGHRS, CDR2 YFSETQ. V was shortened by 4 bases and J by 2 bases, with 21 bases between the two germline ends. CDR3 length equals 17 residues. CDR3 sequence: CASSRGDNIPPNTEAFF. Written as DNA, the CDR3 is TGCGCCAGCAGCCGGGGGGACAACATCCCCCCTAACACTGAAGCTTTCTTT.

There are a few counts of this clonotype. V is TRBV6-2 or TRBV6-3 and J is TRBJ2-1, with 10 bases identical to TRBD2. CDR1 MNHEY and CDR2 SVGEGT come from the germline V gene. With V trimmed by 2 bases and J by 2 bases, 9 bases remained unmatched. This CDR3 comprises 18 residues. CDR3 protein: CASSYSPSGGPPYNEQFF. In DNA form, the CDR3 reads TGTGCCAGCAGTTACAGTCCTAGCGGGGGACCTCCCTACAATGAGCAGTTCTTC.

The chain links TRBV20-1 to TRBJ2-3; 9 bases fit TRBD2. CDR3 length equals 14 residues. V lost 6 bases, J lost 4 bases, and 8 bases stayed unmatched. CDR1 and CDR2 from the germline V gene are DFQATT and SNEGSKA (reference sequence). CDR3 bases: TGCAGTGCGCCCTGTAGCGGGAGTGCAGATACGCAGTATTTT. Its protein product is CSAPCSGSADTQYF.

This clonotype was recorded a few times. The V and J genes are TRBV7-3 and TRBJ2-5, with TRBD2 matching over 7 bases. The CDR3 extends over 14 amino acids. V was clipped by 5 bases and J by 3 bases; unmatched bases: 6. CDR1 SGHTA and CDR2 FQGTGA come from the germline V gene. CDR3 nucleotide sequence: TGTGCCAGCAGCGAAAAAGCGGGAAAAGAGACCCAGTACTTC. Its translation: CASSEKAGKETQYF.

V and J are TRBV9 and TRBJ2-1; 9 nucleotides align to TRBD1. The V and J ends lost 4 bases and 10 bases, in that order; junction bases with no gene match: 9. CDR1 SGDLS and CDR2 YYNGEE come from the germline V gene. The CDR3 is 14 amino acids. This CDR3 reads CASSIGTGLGEQFF. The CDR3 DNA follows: TGTGCCAGCAGCATAGGGACAGGGCTAGGAGAGCAGTTCTTC. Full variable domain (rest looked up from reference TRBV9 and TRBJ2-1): DSGVTQTPKHLITATGQRVTLRCSPRSGDLSVYWYQQSLDQGLQFLIQYYNGEERAKGNILERFSAQQFPDLHSELNLSSLELGDSALYFCASSIGTGLGEQFFGPGTRLTVL.

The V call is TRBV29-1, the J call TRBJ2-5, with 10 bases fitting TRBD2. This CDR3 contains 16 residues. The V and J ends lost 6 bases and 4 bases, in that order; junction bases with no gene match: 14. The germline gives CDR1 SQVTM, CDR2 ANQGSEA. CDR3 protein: CSVGGLAGEGRETQYF. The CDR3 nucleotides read TGCAGCGTCGGGGGGCTAGCGGGAGAAGGACGAGAGACCCAGTACTTC.

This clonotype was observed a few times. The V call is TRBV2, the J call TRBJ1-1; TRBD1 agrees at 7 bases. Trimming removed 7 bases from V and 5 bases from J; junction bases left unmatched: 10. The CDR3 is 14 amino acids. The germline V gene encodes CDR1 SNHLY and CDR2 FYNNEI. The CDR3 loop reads CASNLDRAGTEAFF. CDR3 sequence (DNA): TGTGCCAGCAACCTAGACAGGGCGGGGACTGAAGCTTTCTTT.

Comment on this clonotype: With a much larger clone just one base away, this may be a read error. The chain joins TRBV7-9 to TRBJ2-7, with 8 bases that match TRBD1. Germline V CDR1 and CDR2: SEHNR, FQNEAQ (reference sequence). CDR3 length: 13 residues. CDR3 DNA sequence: TGTACCAGCAGCTTCGGGACAGGCCTCGAGCAGTACTTC. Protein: CTSSFGTGLEQYF.

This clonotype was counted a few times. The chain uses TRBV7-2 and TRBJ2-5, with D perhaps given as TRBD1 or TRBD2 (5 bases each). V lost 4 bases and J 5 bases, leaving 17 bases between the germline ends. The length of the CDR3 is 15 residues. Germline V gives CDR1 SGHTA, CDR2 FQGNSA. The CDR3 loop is CASSSGTLIGETQYF. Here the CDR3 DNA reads TGTGCCAGCAGCTCCGGGACGTTGATCGGGGAGACCCAGTACTTC.

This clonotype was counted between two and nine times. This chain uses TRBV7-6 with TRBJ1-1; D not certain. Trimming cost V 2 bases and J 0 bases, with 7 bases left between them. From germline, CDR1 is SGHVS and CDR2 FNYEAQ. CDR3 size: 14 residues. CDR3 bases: TGTGCCAGCAGCTTAAGGCACATGAACACTGAAGCTTTCTTT. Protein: CASSLRHMNTEAFF. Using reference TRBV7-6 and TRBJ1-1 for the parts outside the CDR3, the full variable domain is GAGVSQSPRYKVTKRGQDVALRCDPISGHVSLYWYRQALGQGPEFLTYFNYEAQQDKSGLPNDRFSAERPEGSISTLTIQRTEQRDSAMYRCASSLRHMNTEAFFGQGTRLTVV.

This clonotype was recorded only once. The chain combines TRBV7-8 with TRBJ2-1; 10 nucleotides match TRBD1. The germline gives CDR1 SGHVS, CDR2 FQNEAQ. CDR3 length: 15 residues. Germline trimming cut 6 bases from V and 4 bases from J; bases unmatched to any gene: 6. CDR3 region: CASRVMGQGYNEQFF. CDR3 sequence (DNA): TGTGCCAGCAGGGTTATGGGACAGGGGTACAATGAGCAGTTCTTC.